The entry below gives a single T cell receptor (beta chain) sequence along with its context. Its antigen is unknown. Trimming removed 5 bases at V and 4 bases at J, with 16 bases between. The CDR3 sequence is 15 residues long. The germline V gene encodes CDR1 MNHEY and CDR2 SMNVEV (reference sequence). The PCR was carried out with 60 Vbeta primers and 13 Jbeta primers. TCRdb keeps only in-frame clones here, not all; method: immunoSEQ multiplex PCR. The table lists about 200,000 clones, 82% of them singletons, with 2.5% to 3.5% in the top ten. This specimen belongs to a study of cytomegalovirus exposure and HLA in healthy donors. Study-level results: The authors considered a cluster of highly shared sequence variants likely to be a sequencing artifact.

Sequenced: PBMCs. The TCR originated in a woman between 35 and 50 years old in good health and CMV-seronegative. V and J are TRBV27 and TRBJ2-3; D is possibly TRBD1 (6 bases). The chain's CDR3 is CASSDQGLNPDTQYF. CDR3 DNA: TGTGCCAGCAGTGATCAGGGGCTGAATCCAGATACGCAGTATTTT.